Below, 26 T cell receptor beta chains from the same sample are listed, as sequenced in a study of blood T cell repertoires in COVID-19. The data were produced by immunoSEQ multiplex PCR, yet TCRdb's version contains in-frame clones alone and is incomplete. The data hold 270,000 or so clones, with just under 90% observed a single time. Sequencing was done on a sample of PBMCs or T cells enriched from blood (not recorded which). These receptors originate from a woman aged 25-40 years with acute COVID-19.

This chain joins TRBV7-6 and TRBJ2-7; maybe TRBD2 (6 bases). This CDR3 has 13 amino acids. V lost 8 bases, J lost 0 bases, and 11 bases lay in between. Germline V gene lookup returns CDR1 SGHVS and CDR2 FNYEAQ. The CDR3 protein is CASSGGSSYEQYF. The CDR3 DNA sequence: TGTGCCAGCTCTGGGGGGAGCTCCTACGAGCAGTACTTC.

The chain employs TRBV7-2 and TRBJ1-4; TRBD1 might be the D (6 bases). V lost 3 bases and J lost 8, with 16 bases in between. This CDR3 comprises 15 residues. The germline V gene encodes CDR1 SGHTA and CDR2 FQGNSA. CDR3 protein: CASSFQPLDREKLFF. In DNA form, the CDR3 reads TGTGCCAGCAGCTTCCAACCCCTGGACAGAGAAAAACTGTTTTTT.

The chain links TRBV29-1 to TRBJ2-1; 11 positions match TRBD2. The CDR3 spans 15 residues. Unmatched junction bases numbered 3, after V lost 1 base and J lost 4 bases. Germline loops: CDR1 SQVTM, CDR2 ANQGSEA. CDR3: CSVEGGTSGYNEQFF. As DNA, the CDR3 is TGCAGCGTTGAAGGTGGGACTAGCGGATACAATGAGCAGTTCTTC.

The chain combines TRBV30 with TRBJ1-2; D unclear. The CDR3 runs to 15 residues. Per germline, CDR1 GTSNPN and CDR2 SVGIG (reference sequence). V shed 0 bases and J shed 1 base, with 12 bases lying between them. This CDR3 is CAWSVRQAFNYGYTF. The CDR3 nucleotides are TGTGCCTGGAGTGTACGGCAGGCCTTTAACTATGGCTACACCTTC.

The rearrangement joins TRBV5-1 to TRBJ1-5; 7 bases match TRBD1. The CDR3 has 13 amino acids. Germline-derived CDR1 and CDR2 are SGHRS and YFSETQ. V was clipped by 2 bases and J by 6 bases; unmatched bases: 2. CDR3 coding DNA: TGCGCCAGCAGCTTAGGGGGCGGTCAGCCCCAGCATTTT. It codes for CASSLGGGQPQHF.

This chain joins TRBV11-2 and TRBJ2-3; D is perhaps TRBD2 (5 bases). V gave up 9 bases and J gave up 7 bases, with 17 bases separating them. CDR1 SGHAT and CDR2 FQNNGV come from the germline V gene. The CDR3 has 13 residues. The CDR3 DNA is TGTGCCAGTATGACTAATGTCATTAATACGCAGTATTTT. It yields the protein CASMTNVINTQYF.

The chain links TRBV19 to TRBJ2-3; 7 bases map to TRBD2. The CDR3 has 13 residues. CDR1 and CDR2 from the germline V gene are LNHDA and SQIVND (reference sequence). Trimming at V came to 7 bases and at J to 4 bases, leaving 5 bases not matched to a gene. The CDR3: CASIERDADTQYF. CDR3 bases: TGTGCCAGTATCGAGCGGGATGCAGATACGCAGTATTTT.

This chain links TRBV19 with TRBJ2-3; D might be TRBD1 (6 bases). The CDR3 totals 15 residues. Germline lookup yields CDR1 LNHDA and CDR2 SQIVND (reference sequence). With 3 bases removed from V and 3 bases from J, the gap between germline ends came to 13 bases. Here the CDR3 DNA reads TGTGCCAGTAGTATCAAACAGGGTGGGACAGATACGCAGTATTTT. Translating gives CASSIKQGGTDTQYF.

V usage is TRBV6-2 or TRBV6-3 and J usage is TRBJ2-7, with TRBD1 matching over 9 bases. V gave up 6 bases and J gave up 7 bases; unmatched junction bases: 10. The germline CDR1 and CDR2 sequences are MNHEY and SVGEGT. The CDR3 length is 14 residues. The CDR3 region has the DNA TGTGCCAGCAGCGAACAGGGGGCAATTCAAGAGCAGTACTTC. It translates to CASSEQGAIQEQYF.

The chain joins TRBV25-1 to TRBJ1-2; D call uncertain. The germline V gene has CDR1 MGHDK and CDR2 SYGVNS. Trimming shortened V by 4 bases and J by 2 bases, and 14 bases separated the two germline ends. CDR3 size: 15 residues. CDR3 in amino acids: CASSGLRVENYGYTF. The CDR3, as DNA: TGTGCCAGCAGTGGCTTGAGGGTAGAAAACTATGGCTACACCTTC.

The CDR3, as DNA: TGTGCCAGCTCACCAGTGGCGGGCACAGATACGCAGTATTTT. Translated, it gives CASSPVAGTDTQYF. The J gene is TRBJ2-3, the V gene TRBV18; D gene uncertain. CDR3 length equals 14 residues. Trimming cost V 2 bases and J 1 base, with 7 bases left between them. In germline, CDR1 is KGHSH, CDR2 LQKENI.

This sequence joins TRBV20-1 and TRBJ1-1; a possible D gene is TRBD1 (5 bases). V lost 3 bases and J 10 bases, leaving 12 bases between the germline ends. From germline, CDR1 is DFQATT and CDR2 SNEGSKA (reference sequence). The CDR3 runs 11 residues. The CDR3 nucleotides are TGCAGTGCTAGGACGGACGGGGGAGCTTTCTTT. It codes for CSARTDGGAFF.

The J gene is TRBJ2-1, the V gene TRBV27, with a possible D match to TRBD2 (6 bases). CDR1 and CDR2 from the germline V gene are MNHEY and SMNVEV (reference sequence). Trimming removed 2 bases at V and 8 bases at J, with 19 bases between. The CDR3 has 16 amino acids. For the CDR3, the DNA is TGTGCCAGCAGTTTAGGGACTCCCCAGGGTTTAGATGAGCAGTTCTTC. Translation gives CASSLGTPQGLDEQFF.

The chain combines TRBV2 with TRBJ2-1; the D is unclear. The CDR3 is 16 residues long. Per the germline V gene, CDR1 is SNHLY and CDR2 is FYNNEI. V shed 6 bases and J shed 0 bases, with 15 bases lying between them. The CDR3 sequence is CASSGMTASSYNEQFF. Here the CDR3 DNA reads TGTGCCAGCAGCGGCATGACTGCCTCCTCCTACAATGAGCAGTTCTTC.

The rearrangement uses TRBV11-3 and TRBJ2-3; D is unresolved. From germline, CDR1 is SGHNT and CDR2 YENEEA. With 0 bases removed from V and 0 bases from J, the gap between germline ends came to 4 bases. The length of the CDR3 is 14 residues. CDR3 amino acids: CASSLDSSTDTQYF. DNA for the CDR3: TGTGCCAGCAGCTTAGATTCAAGCACAGATACGCAGTATTTT.

The V call is TRBV28, the J call TRBJ1-1; D is ambiguous. Trimming cost V 2 bases and J 0 bases, with 7 bases left between them. The germline gives CDR1 MDHEN, CDR2 SYDVKM. The CDR3 is made up of 14 amino acids. The CDR3 sequence is CASSLVQLNTEAFF. CDR3 bases: TGTGCCAGCAGTTTAGTACAGTTGAACACTGAAGCTTTCTTT. The full variable domain, rest sourced from reference TRBV28 and TRBJ1-1, is DVKVTQSSRYLVKRTGEKVFLECVQDMDHENMFWYRQDPGLGLRLIYFSYDVKMKEKGDIPEGYSVSREKKERFSLILESASTNQTSMYLCASSLVQLNTEAFFGQGTRLTVV.

The V gene is TRBV5-1, the J gene TRBJ2-1, with 8 bases fitting TRBD2. After removal of 1 base from V and 8 bases from J, the junction contained 11 bases not matched to a gene. The CDR3 has 16 amino acids. Germline V gene lookup returns CDR1 SGHRS and CDR2 YFSETQ. The CDR3 sequence: CASSLMAAGGRDEQFF. Written as DNA, the CDR3 is TGCGCCAGCAGCTTGATGGCTGCGGGAGGTAGGGATGAGCAGTTCTTC.

CDR3 region: CASNRGLAGKSRTDTQYF. For the CDR3, the DNA is TGCGCCAGCAACAGGGGACTAGCGGGAAAGTCAAGGACAGATACGCAGTATTTT. The rearrangement joins TRBV10-2 to TRBJ2-3; 13 bases are shared with TRBD2. Looked up from germline, CDR1 is WSHSY and CDR2 is SAAADI. V lost 7 bases, J lost 3 bases, and 13 bases stayed unmatched. This CDR3 comprises 18 residues.

The chain employs TRBV2 and TRBJ2-3, with 9 bases that match TRBD2. V shed 3 bases and J 6 bases; nucleotides not matched to a gene: 7. The V gene's germline CDR1 is SNHLY and CDR2 FYNNEI. The CDR3 contains 15 residues. CDR3 in DNA: TGTGCCAGCAGTGAGGGACTAGCCCCAGGCGATACGCAGTATTTT. The encoded protein is CASSEGLAPGDTQYF.

The chain uses TRBV7-2 and TRBJ2-1; the match to TRBD2 covers 13 bases. Germline V gene data show CDR1 as SGHTA and CDR2 as FQGNSA. V shed 1 base and J 1 base; nucleotides not matched to a gene: 4. CDR3 length: 18 amino acids. In DNA form, the CDR3 reads TGTGCCAGCAGCTTAGAGTGGGGACTAGCGGGATCCTACAATGAGCAGTTCTTC. Translation gives CASSLEWGLAGSYNEQFF.

The genes are TRBV28 and TRBJ2-2; 7 bases match TRBD1. Germline CDR1 is MDHEN and CDR2 is SYDVKM. The J segment lost 3 bases and the V segment lost 6 bases, leaving 4 bases of the junction unmatched. There are 14 residues in the CDR3. The CDR3 bases are TGTGCCAGCAGGACAGGGTCGGACACCGGGGAGCTGTTTTTT. It encodes CASRTGSDTGELFF. The full variable domain, rest sourced from reference TRBV28 and TRBJ2-2, is DVKVTQSSRYLVKRTGEKVFLECVQDMDHENMFWYRQDPGLGLRLIYFSYDVKMKEKGDIPEGYSVSREKKERFSLILESASTNQTSMYLCASRTGSDTGELFFGEGSRLTVL.

CDR3 region: CASSYGTSGYTGELFF. The DNA for the CDR3 is TGTGCCAGCAGTTACGGGACTAGCGGGTACACCGGGGAGCTGTTTTTT. The V call is TRBV6-2 or TRBV6-3, the J call TRBJ2-2; 12 bases match TRBD2. V gave up 2 bases and J gave up 3 bases; unmatched junction bases: 1. CDR1 MNHEY and CDR2 SVGEGT come from the germline V gene. The CDR3 has 16 residues.

The DNA of the CDR3 is TGTGCCAGCAGTGGCCCGGGAAATAGCAATCAGCCCCAGCATTTT. It translates to CASSGPGNSNQPQHF. V and J are TRBV2 and TRBJ1-5; unclear D gene. Trimming left V 4 bases short and J 0 bases short, with 10 bases between. Germline CDR1 reads SNHLY; CDR2 reads FYNNEI. The length of the CDR3 is 15 residues.

This clone was counted a single time. V gene TRBV5-1 combines with J gene TRBJ2-7, with 11 bases aligning to TRBD1. The germline V gene encodes CDR1 SGHRS and CDR2 YFSETQ. The CDR3 consists of 15 residues. Trimming took 3 bases from V and 5 from J; bases not matched to a gene: 7. The CDR3 reads CASSSPGQGVHEQYF. CDR3 in DNA: TGCGCCAGCAGCTCGCCGGGACAGGGGGTCCACGAGCAGTACTTC.

V usage is TRBV19 and J usage is TRBJ1-3, with 7 bases that match TRBD1. V was pared by 5 bases and J by 3 bases, with 10 bases of the junction left unmatched. Germline CDR1 LNHDA, CDR2 SQIVND (reference sequence). This CDR3 region has 16 residues. The CDR3 is CASSAGTVRNGNTIYF. Here the CDR3 DNA reads TGTGCCAGTAGTGCCGGGACAGTCCGCAATGGAAACACCATATATTTT.

The chain employs TRBV11-2 and TRBJ1-2, with 12 bases fitting TRBD1. The CDR3 length is 14 residues. Germline CDR1 SGHAT, CDR2 FQNNGV. Trimming cost V 4 bases and J 8 bases; bases outside gene matches: 5. CDR3: CASSSLGTGGGYTF. CDR3 bases: TGTGCCAGCAGCTCGCTAGGGACAGGGGGCGGCTACACCTTC.